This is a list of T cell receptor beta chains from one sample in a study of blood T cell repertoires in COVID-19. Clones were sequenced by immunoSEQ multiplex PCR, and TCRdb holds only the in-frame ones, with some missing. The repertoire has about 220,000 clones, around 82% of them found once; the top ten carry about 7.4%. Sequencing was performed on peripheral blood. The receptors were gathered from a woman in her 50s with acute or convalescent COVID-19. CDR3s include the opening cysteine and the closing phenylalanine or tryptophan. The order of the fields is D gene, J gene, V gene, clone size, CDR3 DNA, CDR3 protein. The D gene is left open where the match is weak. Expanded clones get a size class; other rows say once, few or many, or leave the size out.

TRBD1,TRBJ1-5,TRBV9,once,TGTGCCAGCAGCCCCCAGCGACAGGGGGGGCAGCCCCAGCATTTT,CASSPQRQGGQPQHF
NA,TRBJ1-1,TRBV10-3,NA,TGTGCCATCAGTGAAGGGGGTCTGAACACTGAAGCTTTCTTT,CAISEGGLNTEAFF
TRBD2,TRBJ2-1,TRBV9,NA,TGTGCCAGCAGCGTAGGTACTAGCGGAAACTCCTACAATGAGCAGTTCTTC,CASSVGTSGNSYNEQFF
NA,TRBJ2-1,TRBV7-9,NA,TGTGCCAGCAGTACGAGTCCCTACAATGAGCAGTTCTTC,CASSTSPYNEQFF
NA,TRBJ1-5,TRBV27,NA,TGTGCCAGCAGTTTTAAGCCCTATAGCAATCAGCCCCAGCATTTT,CASSFKPYSNQPQHF
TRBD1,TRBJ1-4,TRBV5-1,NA,TGCGCCAGCAGCTTGGGGACAGGGGGCCGCAATGAAAAACTGTTTTTT,CASSLGTGGRNEKLFF
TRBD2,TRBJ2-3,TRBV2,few,TGTGTCGGACTAGCGGGATTCACAGATACGCAGTATTTT,CVGLAGFTDTQYF
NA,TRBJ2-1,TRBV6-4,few,TGTGCCAGCAGCGTAATTGGACAGAATTACAATGAGCAGTTCTTC,CASSVIGQNYNEQFF
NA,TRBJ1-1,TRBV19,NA,TGTGCCAGTAGTCCCGGGGGGGCCCCTGAAGCTTTCTTT,CASSPGGAPEAFF
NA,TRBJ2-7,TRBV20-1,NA,TGCAGTGCTGGGGGGCGGGAGCGGCAGTACTTC,CSAGGRERQYF
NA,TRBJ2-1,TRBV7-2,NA,TGTGCCAGCAGCCCTCGAGGTGAGCAGTTCTTC,CASSPRGEQFF